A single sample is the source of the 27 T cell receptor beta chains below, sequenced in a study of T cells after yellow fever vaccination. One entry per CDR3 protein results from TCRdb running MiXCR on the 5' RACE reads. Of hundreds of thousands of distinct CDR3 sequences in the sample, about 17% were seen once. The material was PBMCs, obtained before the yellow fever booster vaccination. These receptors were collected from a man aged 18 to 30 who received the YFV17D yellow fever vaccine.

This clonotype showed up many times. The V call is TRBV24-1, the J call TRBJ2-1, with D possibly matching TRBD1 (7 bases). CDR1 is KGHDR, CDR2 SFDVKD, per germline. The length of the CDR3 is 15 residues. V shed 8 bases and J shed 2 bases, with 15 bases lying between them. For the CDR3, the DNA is TGTGCCACCACGGCAGGGGGGCGGCCCTACAATGAGCAGTTCTTC. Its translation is CATTAGGRPYNEQFF.

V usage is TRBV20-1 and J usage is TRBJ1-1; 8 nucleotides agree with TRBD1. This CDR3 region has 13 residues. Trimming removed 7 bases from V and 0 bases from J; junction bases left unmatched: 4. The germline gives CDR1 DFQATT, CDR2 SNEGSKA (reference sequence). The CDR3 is CSGTGSLNTEAFF. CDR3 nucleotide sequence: TGCAGTGGGACAGGGTCCTTGAACACTGAAGCTTTCTTT.

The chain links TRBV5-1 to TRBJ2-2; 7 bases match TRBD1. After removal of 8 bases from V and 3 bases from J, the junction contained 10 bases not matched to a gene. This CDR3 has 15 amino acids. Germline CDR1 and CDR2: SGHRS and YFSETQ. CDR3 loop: CASREGALDTGELFF. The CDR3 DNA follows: TGCGCCAGTCGTGAGGGGGCATTGGACACCGGGGAGCTGTTTTTT.

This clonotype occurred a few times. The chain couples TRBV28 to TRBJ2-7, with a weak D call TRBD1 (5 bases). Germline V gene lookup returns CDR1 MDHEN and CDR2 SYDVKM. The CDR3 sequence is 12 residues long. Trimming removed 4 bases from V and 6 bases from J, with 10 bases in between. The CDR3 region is CASSSTVLEQYV. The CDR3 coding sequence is TGTGCCAGCAGTTCGACAGTCCTCGAGCAGTACGTC.

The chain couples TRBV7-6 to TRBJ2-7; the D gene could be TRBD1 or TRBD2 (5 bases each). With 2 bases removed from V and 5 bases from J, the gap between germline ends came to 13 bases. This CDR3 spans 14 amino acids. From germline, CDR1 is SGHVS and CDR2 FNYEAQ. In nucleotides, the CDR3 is TGTGCCAGCAGCTTAAGTACCGGGGCCGACGAGCAGTACGTC. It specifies CASSLSTGADEQYV.

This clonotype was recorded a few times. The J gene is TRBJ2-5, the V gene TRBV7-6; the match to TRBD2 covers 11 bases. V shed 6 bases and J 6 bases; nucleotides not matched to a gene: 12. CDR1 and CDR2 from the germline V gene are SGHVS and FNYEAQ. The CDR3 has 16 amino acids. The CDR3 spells CASSSPASGGSKTQYF. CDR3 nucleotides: TGTGCCAGCAGTTCCCCGGCTAGCGGGGGGTCGAAGACCCAGTACTTC. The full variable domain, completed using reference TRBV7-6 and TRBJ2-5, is GAGVSQSPRYKVTKRGQDVALRCDPISGHVSLYWYRQALGQGPEFLTYFNYEAQQDKSGLPNDRFSAERPEGSISTLTIQRTEQRDSAMYRCASSSPASGGSKTQYFGPGTRLLVL.

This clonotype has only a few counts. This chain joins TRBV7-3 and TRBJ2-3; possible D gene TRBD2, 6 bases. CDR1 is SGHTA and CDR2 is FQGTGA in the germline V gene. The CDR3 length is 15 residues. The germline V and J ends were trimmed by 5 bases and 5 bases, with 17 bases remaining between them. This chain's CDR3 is CASSIGPGREDTQYF. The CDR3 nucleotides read TGTGCCAGCAGCATCGGACCCGGGCGGGAAGATACGCAGTATTTT.

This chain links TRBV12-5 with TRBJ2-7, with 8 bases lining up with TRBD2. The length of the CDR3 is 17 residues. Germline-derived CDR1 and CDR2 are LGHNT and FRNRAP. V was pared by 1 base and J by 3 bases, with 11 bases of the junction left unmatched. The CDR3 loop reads CASGLDPPRGGNYEQYF. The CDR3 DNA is TGTGCTAGTGGTTTGGATCCCCCCCGGGGGGGCAACTACGAGCAGTACTTC.

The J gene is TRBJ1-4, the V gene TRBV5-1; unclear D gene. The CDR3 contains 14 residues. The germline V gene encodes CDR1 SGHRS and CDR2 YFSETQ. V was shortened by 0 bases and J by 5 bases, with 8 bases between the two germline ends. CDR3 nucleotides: TGCGCCAGCAGCTTGGACAGTGAAAATGAAAAACTGTTTTTT. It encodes CASSLDSENEKLFF.

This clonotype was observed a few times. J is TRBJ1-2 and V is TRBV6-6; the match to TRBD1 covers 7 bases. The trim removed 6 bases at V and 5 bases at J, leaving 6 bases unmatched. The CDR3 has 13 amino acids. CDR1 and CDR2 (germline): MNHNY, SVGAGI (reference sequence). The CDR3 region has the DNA TGTGCCAGCAGCGACAGGGCCGGTTATGGCTACACCTTC. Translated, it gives CASSDRAGYGYTF.

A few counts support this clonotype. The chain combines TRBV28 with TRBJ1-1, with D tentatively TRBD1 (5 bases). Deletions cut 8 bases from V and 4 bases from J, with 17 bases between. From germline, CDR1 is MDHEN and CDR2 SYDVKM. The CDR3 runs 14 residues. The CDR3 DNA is TGTGCCAGCTTGAATCCAGGGTCGTCCACTGAAGCTTTCTTT. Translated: CASLNPGSSTEAFF.

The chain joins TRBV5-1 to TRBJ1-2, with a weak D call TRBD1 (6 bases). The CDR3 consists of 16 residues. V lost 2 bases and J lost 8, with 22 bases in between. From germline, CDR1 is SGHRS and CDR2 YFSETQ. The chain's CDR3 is CASSFPTGLQQGGYTF. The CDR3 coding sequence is TGCGCCAGCAGCTTCCCGACAGGTCTACAGCAAGGAGGCTACACCTTC.

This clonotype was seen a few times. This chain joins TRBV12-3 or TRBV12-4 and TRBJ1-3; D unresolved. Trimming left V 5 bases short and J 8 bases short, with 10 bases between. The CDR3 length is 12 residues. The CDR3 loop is CASSPPPDTIYF. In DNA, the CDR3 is TGTGCCAGCAGTCCCCCACCGGACACCATATATTTT.

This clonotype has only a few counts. CDR3 DNA: TGTGCCTGGAGTGTAAGTGACAGAGAAAACATTCAGTACTTC. Its translation: CAWSVSDRENIQYF. The chain uses TRBV30 and TRBJ2-4; a possible D gene is TRBD1 (5 bases). The CDR3 totals 14 residues. The V gene's germline CDR1 is GTSNPN and CDR2 SVGIG (reference sequence). The germline V and J ends were trimmed by 0 bases and 5 bases, with 11 bases remaining between them.

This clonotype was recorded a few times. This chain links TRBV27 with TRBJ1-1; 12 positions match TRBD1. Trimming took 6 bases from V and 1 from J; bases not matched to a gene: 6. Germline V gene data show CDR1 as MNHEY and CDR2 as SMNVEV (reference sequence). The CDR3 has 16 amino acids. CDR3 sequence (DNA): TGTGCCAGCAGACGGGGGACAGGGGGCCCGAACACTGAAGCTTTCTTT. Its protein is CASRRGTGGPNTEAFF.

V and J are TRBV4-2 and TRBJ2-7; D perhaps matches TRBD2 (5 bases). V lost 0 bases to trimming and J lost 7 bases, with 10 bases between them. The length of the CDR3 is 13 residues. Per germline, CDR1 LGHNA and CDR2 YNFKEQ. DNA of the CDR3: TGTGCCAGCAGCCAAGATCCGGGCGGGGAGCAGTACTTC. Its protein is CASSQDPGGEQYF.

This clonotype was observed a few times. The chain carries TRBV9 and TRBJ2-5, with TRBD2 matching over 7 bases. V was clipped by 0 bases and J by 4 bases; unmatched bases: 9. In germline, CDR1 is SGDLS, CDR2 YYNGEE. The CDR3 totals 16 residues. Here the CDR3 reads CASSVEAGLDIETQYF. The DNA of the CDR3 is TGTGCCAGCAGCGTAGAGGCAGGACTAGATATAGAGACCCAGTACTTC.

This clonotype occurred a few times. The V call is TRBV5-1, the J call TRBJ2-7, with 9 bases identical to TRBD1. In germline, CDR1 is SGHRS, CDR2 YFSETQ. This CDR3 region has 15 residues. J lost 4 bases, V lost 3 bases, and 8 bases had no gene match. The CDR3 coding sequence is TGCGCCAGCAGCTCGCCCTGGACAGGGGCGTACGAGCAGTACTTC. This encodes CASSSPWTGAYEQYF.

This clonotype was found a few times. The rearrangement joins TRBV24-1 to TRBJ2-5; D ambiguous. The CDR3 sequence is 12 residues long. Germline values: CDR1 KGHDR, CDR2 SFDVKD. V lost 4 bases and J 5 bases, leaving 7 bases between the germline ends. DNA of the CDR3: TGTGCCACCAGTGAGGTAGGCGAGACCCAGTACTTC. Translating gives CATSEVGETQYF.

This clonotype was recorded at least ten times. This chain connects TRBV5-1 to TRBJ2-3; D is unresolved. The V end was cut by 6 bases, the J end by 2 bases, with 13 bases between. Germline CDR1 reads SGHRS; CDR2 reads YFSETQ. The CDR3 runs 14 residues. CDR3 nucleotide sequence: TGCGCCAGCACCTCCGGCGGATTCACAGATACGCAGTATTTT. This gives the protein CASTSGGFTDTQYF. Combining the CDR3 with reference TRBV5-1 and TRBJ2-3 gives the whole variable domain KAGVTQTPRYLIKTRGQQVTLSCSPISGHRSVSWYQQTPGQGLQFLFEYFSETQRNKGNFPGRFSGRQFSNSRSEMNVSTLELGDSALYLCASTSGGFTDTQYFGPGTRLTVL.

The CDR3 DNA follows: TGTGCCAGCAGCGTATCGCCTTACTCCTACGAGCAGTACTTC. It specifies CASSVSPYSYEQYF. This chain joins TRBV9 and TRBJ2-7; D remains ambiguous. The CDR3 length is 14 residues. Germline values: CDR1 SGDLS, CDR2 YYNGEE. Trimming cost V 1 base and J 0 bases, with 8 bases left between them.

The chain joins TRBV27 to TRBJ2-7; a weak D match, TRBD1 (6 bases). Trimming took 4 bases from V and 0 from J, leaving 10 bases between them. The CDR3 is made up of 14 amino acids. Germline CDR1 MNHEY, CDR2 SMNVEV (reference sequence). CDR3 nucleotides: TGTGCCAGCAGTTCCGGACAGTACTCCTACGAGCAGTACTTC. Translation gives CASSSGQYSYEQYF.

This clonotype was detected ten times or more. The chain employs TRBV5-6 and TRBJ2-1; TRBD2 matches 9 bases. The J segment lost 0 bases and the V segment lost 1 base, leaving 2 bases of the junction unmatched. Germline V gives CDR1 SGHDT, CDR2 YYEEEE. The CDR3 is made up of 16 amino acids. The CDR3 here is CASSLKRGDSYNEQFF. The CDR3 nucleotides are TGTGCCAGCAGCTTGAAGCGGGGGGACTCCTACAATGAGCAGTTCTTC.

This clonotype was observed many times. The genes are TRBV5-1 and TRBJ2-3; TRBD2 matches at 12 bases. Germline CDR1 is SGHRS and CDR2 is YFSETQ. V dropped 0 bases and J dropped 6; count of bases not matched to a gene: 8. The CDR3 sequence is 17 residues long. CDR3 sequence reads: CASSLAASGGATDTQYF. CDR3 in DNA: TGCGCCAGCAGCTTGGCCGCTAGCGGGGGGGCCACCGATACGCAGTATTTT.

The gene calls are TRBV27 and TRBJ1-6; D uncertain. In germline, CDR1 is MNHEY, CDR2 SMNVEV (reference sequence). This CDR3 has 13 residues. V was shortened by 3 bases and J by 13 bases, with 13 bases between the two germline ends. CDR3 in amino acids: CASSFGIGWPLHF. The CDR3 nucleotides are TGTGCCAGCAGTTTTGGTATCGGGTGGCCCCTCCACTTT.

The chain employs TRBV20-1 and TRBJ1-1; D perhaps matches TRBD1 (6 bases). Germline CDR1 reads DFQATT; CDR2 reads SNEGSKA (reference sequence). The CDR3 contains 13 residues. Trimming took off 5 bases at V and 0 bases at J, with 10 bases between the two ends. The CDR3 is CSARTALNTEAFF. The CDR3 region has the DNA TGCAGTGCTCGGACAGCGCTGAACACTGAAGCTTTCTTT.

The CDR3 DNA is TGTGCCAGCAGCCAAGCGCGGGGGGGCCTCTCCGGGGAGCTGTTTTTT. Translation: CASSQARGGLSGELFF. This chain connects TRBV4-2 to TRBJ2-2; TRBD2 aligns across 9 bases. The trim removed 1 base at V and 6 bases at J, leaving 6 bases unmatched. Germline CDR1 is LGHNA and CDR2 is YNFKEQ. The CDR3 has 16 amino acids.